One and the same sample provided the 23 T cell receptor beta chains below, sequenced in a study of blood T cells in healthy people across ages (dated by TCRdb to the mid-2010s). Preparation of the library involved 5' RACE. The reads were generated on an Illumina HiSeq 2500. A second about 7 to 11 cycle PCR used a sample-barcoded 5' primer and a J-beta primer mix. TCRdb reprocessed the public reads (quality trimming at Q25 with fastp, clone calling with MiXCR) and kept in-frame beta chains. Rows merge per CDR3 protein into single entries with the most common DNA and genes. The sample yields approximately 670,000 distinct CDR3 sequences; around 41% were counted once. The ten largest make up approximately 31% of the sample. Material for sequencing was blood. The source is a man older than 75 in good health.

About this clonotype itself: A much larger clone differs by one base, so this may be a read error. The rearrangement links TRBV7-9 to TRBJ1-1; 7 bases align to TRBD1. Germline V lookup: CDR1 SEHNR, CDR2 FQNEAQ (reference sequence). The CDR3 is 13 residues long. This CDR3 reads CASSLTGDTGAFF. CDR3 bases: TGTGCCAGCAGCCTAACAGGGGACACTGGAGCTTTCTTT.

This rearrangement joins TRBV12-3 or TRBV12-4 to TRBJ2-1, with 9 bases fitting TRBD1. V trimming: 5 bases; J trimming: 5 bases; junction bases outside the gene matches: 7. CDR3 length equals 15 residues. The DNA for the CDR3 is TGTGCCAGCAGTGAGGACAGGGGAGCGCACAATGAGCAGTTCTTC. This codes for CASSEDRGAHNEQFF.

The chain carries TRBV6-6 and TRBJ2-2; D is unresolved. Germline loops: CDR1 MNHNY, CDR2 SVGAGI (reference sequence). V was clipped by 2 bases and J by 7 bases, with 8 bases between them. The CDR3 has 13 amino acids. CDR3 loop: CASSYVLVGELFF. The DNA of the CDR3 is TGTGCCAGCAGTTACGTCTTGGTCGGGGAGCTGTTTTTT.

This clonotype was observed a handful of times. The rearrangement joins TRBV7-2 to TRBJ1-1; the match to TRBD1 covers 7 bases. The CDR3 spans 16 residues. Germline V CDR1 and CDR2: SGHTA, FQGNSA. V lost 6 bases, J lost 7 bases, and 17 bases stayed unmatched. CDR3 protein: CASSYGQEYRPGEAFF. DNA of the CDR3: TGTGCCAGCAGTTACGGACAGGAGTACCGTCCGGGTGAAGCTTTCTTT.

The genes are TRBV3-1 and TRBJ2-4; D may be TRBD1 or TRBD2 (6 bases each). The J call may be faulty, since TRBJ2-7 better matches the DNA end. Germline V gene sequence: CDR1 LGHDT, CDR2 YNNKEL (reference sequence). The CDR3 contains 15 residues. CDR3 nucleotides: TGTGCCAGCAGCCAAGATCCGGGGGCCTCCTACGAGCAGTACTTC. Encoded protein: CASSQDPGASYEQYF.

V and J are TRBV5-1 and TRBJ2-5; D is possibly TRBD1 (5 bases). The DNA end is more similar to TRBJ2-7, so the J call may be wrong. Germline CDR1 SGHRS, CDR2 YFSETQ. CDR3 size: 13 residues. CDR3 nucleotide sequence: TGCGCCAGCAGCGTCCAACAGGCCTACGAGCAGTACTTC. This sequence encodes CASSVQQAYEQYF.

The rearrangement joins TRBV29-1 to TRBJ2-7; D call uncertain. V lost 2 bases, J lost 0 bases, and 8 bases lay in between. The V gene's germline CDR1 is SQVTM and CDR2 ANQGSEA. The CDR3 runs to 13 residues. CDR3 region: CSVEMASSYEQYF. CDR3 nucleotides: TGCAGCGTTGAAATGGCCTCCTCCTACGAGCAGTACTTC.

The genes are TRBV6-2 or TRBV6-3 and TRBJ2-1, with D perhaps being TRBD1 or TRBD2 (5 bases each). The tail of the sequence fits TRBJ2-7 better, so the J call may be wrong. This CDR3 is 16 amino acids long. In germline, CDR1 is MNHEY, CDR2 SVGEGT. DNA of the CDR3: TGTGCCAGCACTCCTGGGAACGGGGCCGCCTACAATGAGCAGTACTTC. Translation gives CASTPGNGAAYNEQYF.

The V call is TRBV4-1, the J call TRBJ2-7, with TRBD2 matching 13 bases. Germline CDR1 and CDR2: MGHRA and YSYEKL. The CDR3 runs to 17 residues. After removal of 3 bases from V and 7 bases from J, the junction contained 12 bases not matched to a gene. DNA for the CDR3: TGCGCCAGCAGCCAGGGACTAGCGGGACACCCTGGGAATGAGCAGTACTTC. Encoded protein: CASSQGLAGHPGNEQYF.

The V call is TRBV29-1, the J call TRBJ1-5, with 9 positions matching TRBD1. The CDR3 runs 14 residues. Losses at the gene ends were 4 bases for V and 6 bases for J; bases not matched to a gene: 7. Germline V gene data show CDR1 as SQVTM and CDR2 as ANQGSEA. The CDR3 bases are TGCAGCGTTGCGACAGGGGGAGCGGGTCAGCCCCAGCATTTT. It codes for CSVATGGAGQPQHF.

This clonotype occurred a few times. V gene TRBV7-2 combines with J gene TRBJ1-4, with unresolved D. The length of the CDR3 is 16 residues. V lost 3 bases and J lost 0, with 11 bases in between. The germline CDR1 and CDR2 sequences are SGHTA and FQGNSA. The CDR3 sequence is CASSFQTGSTNEKLFF. Here the CDR3 DNA reads TGTGCCAGCAGCTTCCAGACCGGTTCAACTAATGAAAAACTGTTTTTT.

The sample holds a few counts of this clonotype. The chain carries TRBV25-1 and TRBJ2-3, with D possibly TRBD1 on 8 matching bases. V dropped 5 bases and J dropped 3 bases, with 18 bases sitting between them. The CDR3 runs to 16 residues. CDR1 and CDR2 (germline): MGHDK, SYGVNS. The CDR3 here is CASSPLGQGGTDTQYF. CDR3 coding DNA: TGTGCCAGCAGTCCCCTTGGACAGGGAGGGACAGATACGCAGTATTTT.

The V gene is TRBV20-1, the J gene TRBJ2-5; 10 bases are shared with TRBD2. Per germline, CDR1 DFQATT and CDR2 SNEGSKA (reference sequence). V lost 2 bases to trimming and J lost 1 base; unmatched junction nucleotides: 4. The CDR3 has 15 amino acids. This CDR3 is CSARTSGVPQETQYF. The CDR3 DNA reads as TGCAGTGCTAGAACTAGCGGGGTGCCCCAAGAGACCCAGTACTTC.

This clonotype was detected once. The chain carries TRBV29-1 and TRBJ2-3; tentative D call: TRBD2 (5 bases). The germline gives CDR1 SQVTM, CDR2 ANQGSEA. This CDR3 comprises 15 residues. V lost 1 base and J lost 4, with 15 bases in between. CDR3 nucleotides: TGCAGCGTTGAAGTTGCGAGGGCTATAGCAGATACGCAGTATTTT. This gives the protein CSVEVARAIADTQYF.

V is TRBV3-1 and J is TRBJ2-7; the match to TRBD2 covers 7 bases. The CDR3 is 15 amino acids. After removal of 4 bases from V and 1 base from J, the junction contained 7 bases not matched to a gene. Germline V lookup: CDR1 LGHDT, CDR2 YNNKEL (reference sequence). CDR3 DNA sequence: TGTGCCAGCAGCCTGTACTCGGGGGGATCCTACGAGCAGTACTTC. Its translation is CASSLYSGGSYEQYF.

CDR3 DNA sequence: TGCGCCAGCAGCCAGCGACAGGGTGGTAATGAGCAGTACTTC. Translating gives CASSQRQGGNEQYF. The V and J genes are TRBV4-1 and TRBJ2-7, with 7 bases lining up with TRBD1. The germline gives CDR1 MGHRA, CDR2 YSYEKL. This CDR3 is 14 amino acids long. The ends lost 3 bases at V and 7 bases at J; junction bases unmatched: 9.

This clonotype was seen only a few times. The rearrangement links TRBV30 to TRBJ1-5, with 7 bases that match TRBD1. V was clipped by 2 bases and J by 2 bases; unmatched bases: 3. CDR3 size: 14 residues. The V gene's germline CDR1 is GTSNPN and CDR2 SVGIG (reference sequence). The CDR3 spells CAWSTGQGNQPQHF. CDR3 coding DNA: TGTGCCTGGAGTACCGGACAGGGCAATCAGCCCCAGCATTTT. Combining the CDR3 with reference TRBV30 and TRBJ1-5 gives the whole variable domain SQTIHQWPATLVQPVGSPLSLECTVEGTSNPNLYWYRQAAGRGLQLLFYSVGIGQISSEVPQNLSASRPQDRQFILSSKKLLLSDSGFYLCAWSTGQGNQPQHFGDGTRLSIL.

This sequence joins TRBV29-1 and TRBJ2-1; possible D gene TRBD2, 6 bases. This CDR3 is 12 amino acids long. The V and J ends lost 7 bases and 13 bases respectively, with 20 bases between them. Germline CDR1 and CDR2: SQVTM and ANQGSEA. As DNA, the CDR3 is TGCAGCGCTGCGATTCGCGGGGAGACCCAGTTCTTC. Translation gives CSAAIRGETQFF.

This chain joins TRBV3-1 and TRBJ2-5; TRBD2 matches at 8 bases. Germline CDR1 LGHDT, CDR2 YNNKEL (reference sequence). The CDR3 has 16 amino acids. With V trimmed by 7 bases and J by 3 bases, 13 bases remained unmatched. For the CDR3, the DNA is TGTGCCAGCAACGCCGGGGGGGCGAGAAGAGAAGAGACCCAGTACTTC. Its protein product is CASNAGGARREETQYF.

In the case of this clonotype: Compared with germline, one end of the junction differs, possibly owing to a read error. The chain recombines TRBV5-1 with TRBJ2-1; TRBD1 agrees at 12 bases. This CDR3 is 15 amino acids long. In germline, CDR1 is SGHRS, CDR2 YFSETQ. The CDR3 sequence is CACSLRDRGLNEQFF. Written as DNA, the CDR3 is TGCGCCTGCAGCTTGAGGGACAGGGGGCTCAATGAGCAGTTCTTC. Full variable domain (missing parts from reference TRBV5-1 and TRBJ2-1): KAGVTQTPRYLIKTRGQQVTLSCSPISGHRSVSWYQQTPGQGLQFLFEYFSETQRNKGNFPGRFSGRQFSNSRSEMNVSTLELGDSALYLCACSLRDRGLNEQFFGPGTRLTVL.

This chain links TRBV28 with TRBJ2-7; D remains unclear. Between the trimmed V and J ends, which lost 2 bases and 2 bases, there was a span of 10 bases. The CDR3 runs 14 residues. Germline CDR1 reads MDHEN; CDR2 reads SYDVKM. The CDR3 loop is CASSLGRVPYEQYF. CDR3 coding DNA: TGTGCCAGCAGTTTAGGCCGGGTCCCCTACGAGCAGTACTTC.

A note on this clonotype: One end of the junction varies from germline; a read error may be responsible. V gene TRBV11-2 combines with J gene TRBJ2-7; D is possibly TRBD1 (5 bases). The CDR3 spans 15 residues. CDR1 and CDR2 (germline): SGHAT, FQNNGV. The CDR3 DNA reads TGTGCCAGCGGCTTAGGGGTGACATATTACGAAAAGCAGTACTTC. Translated: CASGLGVTYYEKQYF.

On this clonotype: This may be a read error, as it is one base from a much larger clone. The chain links TRBV6-5 to TRBJ2-4; 9 bases are a match to TRBD2. Judging by the DNA end, TRBJ2-7 fits better; the J call may be wrong. Germline V CDR1 and CDR2: MNHEY, SVGAGI. This CDR3 comprises 14 residues. The CDR3 nucleotides are TGTGCCAGCAGTGACAGGCTAGCGGGAACCGAGCAGTACTTC. It is translated as CASSDRLAGTEQYF.